Sequencing of this TCR beta chain was carried out in a study of shared clonotypes between healthy human individuals. Study-level points and caveats: Clonotype sharing among donors likely depends on sequencing depth.

In the case of this clone: No antigen is known for it.

TCRdb's copy holds only in-frame clones and misses some; the assay was immunoSEQ multiplex PCR. The repertoire holds 2 million to 2.5 million clones, with almost 96% as singletons. Germline lookup yields CDR1 SNHLY and CDR2 FYNNEI. With V trimmed by 2 bases and J by 12 bases, 12 bases remained unmatched. The CDR3 extends over 14 amino acids. The rearrangement joins TRBV2 to TRBJ2-5; TRBD1 matches 7 bases. The receptor was isolated from a man between 18 and 35 years old in good health. Sequenced input: naive CD4+ T cells sorted from blood. Subset described: CD45RA+ positively selected. The CDR3 DNA sequence: TGTGCCAGCAGTGAATCGACAGGGTACCCGGTCGAGTACTTC. Encoded protein: CASSESTGYPVEYF.